This T cell receptor gamma chain was recovered during a study of intestinal T cells in coeliac disease. Whole-study results and caveats: Age differed significantly between coeliac patients and controls. Using TRD kmers, classification was 22 of 22 correct; leave-one-out accuracy reportedly 91%.

Trimming took 8 bases from V and 4 from J; bases not matched to a gene: 3. The CDR3 runs to 11 residues. For each case, the template was genomic DNA from ten roughly 5-µm formalin-fixed paraffin-embedded scrolls. A word on this clone: The antigen is not known.

TRG repertoires were amplified with LymphoTrack primers from about 200 ng of biopsy DNA. With CATT, TCRdb re-called clones from the multiplex PCR reads. The sample carries 500 or so gamma-chain clones, around 56% recorded once. This sequence joins TRGV10 and TRGJ1 or TRGJ2. TRGV10 has ORF status, its function being uncertain. The sequence was obtained from a human donor who served as a control with a normal duodenal biopsy, not a healthy volunteer. Sequenced material: a duodenal biopsy. This CDR3 reads CAAWVYYKKLF. In DNA form, the CDR3 reads TGTGCTGCGTGGGTGTATTATAAGAAACTCTTT.